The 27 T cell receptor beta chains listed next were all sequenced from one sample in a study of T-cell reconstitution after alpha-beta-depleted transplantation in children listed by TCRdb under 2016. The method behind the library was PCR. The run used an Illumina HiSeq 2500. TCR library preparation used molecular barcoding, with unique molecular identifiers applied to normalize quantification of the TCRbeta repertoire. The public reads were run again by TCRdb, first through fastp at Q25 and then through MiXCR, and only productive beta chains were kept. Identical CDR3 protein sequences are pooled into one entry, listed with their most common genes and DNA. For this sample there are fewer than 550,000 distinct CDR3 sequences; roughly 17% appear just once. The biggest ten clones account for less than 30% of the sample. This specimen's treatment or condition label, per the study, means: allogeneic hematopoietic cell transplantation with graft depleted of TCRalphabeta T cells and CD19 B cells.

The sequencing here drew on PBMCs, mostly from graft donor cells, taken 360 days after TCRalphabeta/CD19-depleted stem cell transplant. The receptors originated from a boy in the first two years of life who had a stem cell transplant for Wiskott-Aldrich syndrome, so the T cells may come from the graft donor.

The CDR3 region has the DNA TGTGCCAGCAGCGGGGGAGGGTCCGGGGAGCTGTTTTTT. Its translation is CASSGGGSGELFF. The chain recombines TRBV11-2 with TRBJ2-2; TRBD2 aligns across 7 bases. Unmatched junction bases numbered 3, after V lost 5 bases and J lost 6 bases. This CDR3 is built from 13 residues. Germline V lookup: CDR1 SGHAT, CDR2 FQNNGV.

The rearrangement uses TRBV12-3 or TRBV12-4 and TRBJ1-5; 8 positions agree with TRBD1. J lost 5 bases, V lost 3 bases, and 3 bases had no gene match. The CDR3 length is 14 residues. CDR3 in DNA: TGTGCCAGCAGTTTCCAACAGGGGGATCAGCCCCAGCATTTT. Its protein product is CASSFQQGDQPQHF.

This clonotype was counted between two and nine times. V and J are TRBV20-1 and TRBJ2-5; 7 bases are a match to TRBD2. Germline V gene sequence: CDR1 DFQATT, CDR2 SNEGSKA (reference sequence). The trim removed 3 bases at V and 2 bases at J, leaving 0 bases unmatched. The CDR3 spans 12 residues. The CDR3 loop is CSASGRQETQYF. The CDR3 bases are TGCAGTGCTAGCGGGAGGCAAGAGACCCAGTACTTC.

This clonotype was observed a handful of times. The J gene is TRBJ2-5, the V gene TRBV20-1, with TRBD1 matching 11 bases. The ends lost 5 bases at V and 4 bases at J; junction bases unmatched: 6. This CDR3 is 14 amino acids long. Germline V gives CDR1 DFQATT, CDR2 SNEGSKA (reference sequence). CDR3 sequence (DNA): TGCAGTGCTCATAGGGACAGGGGGACAGAGACCCAGTACTTC. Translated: CSAHRDRGTETQYF.

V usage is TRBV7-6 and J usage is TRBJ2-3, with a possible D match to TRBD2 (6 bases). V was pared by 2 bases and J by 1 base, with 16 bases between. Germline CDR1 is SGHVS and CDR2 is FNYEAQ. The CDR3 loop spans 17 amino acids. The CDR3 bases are TGTGCCAGCAGCTTAACCGGAGGGAGGCCTGGCACAGATACGCAGTATTTT. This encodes CASSLTGGRPGTDTQYF.

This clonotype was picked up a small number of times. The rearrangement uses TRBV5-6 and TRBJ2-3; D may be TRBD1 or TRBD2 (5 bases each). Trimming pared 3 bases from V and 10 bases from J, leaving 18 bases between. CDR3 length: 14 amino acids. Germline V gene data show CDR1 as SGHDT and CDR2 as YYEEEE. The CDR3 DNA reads TGTGCCAGCAGCTGGGGGTTAAATGGGGATGCGCAGTATTTT. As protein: CASSWGLNGDAQYF. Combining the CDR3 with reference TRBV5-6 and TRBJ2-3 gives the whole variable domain DAGVTQSPTHLIKTRGQQVTLRCSPKSGHDTVSWYQQALGQGPQFIFQYYEEEERQRGNFPDRFSGHQFPNYSSELNVNALLLGDSALYLCASSWGLNGDAQYFGPGTRLTVL.

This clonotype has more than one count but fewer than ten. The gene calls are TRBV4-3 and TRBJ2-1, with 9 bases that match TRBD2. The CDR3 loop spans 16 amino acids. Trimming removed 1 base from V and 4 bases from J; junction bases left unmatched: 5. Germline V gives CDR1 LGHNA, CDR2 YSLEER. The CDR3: CASSQGRLAEYNEQFF. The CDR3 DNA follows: TGCGCCAGCAGCCAAGGAAGACTAGCGGAATACAATGAGCAGTTCTTC.

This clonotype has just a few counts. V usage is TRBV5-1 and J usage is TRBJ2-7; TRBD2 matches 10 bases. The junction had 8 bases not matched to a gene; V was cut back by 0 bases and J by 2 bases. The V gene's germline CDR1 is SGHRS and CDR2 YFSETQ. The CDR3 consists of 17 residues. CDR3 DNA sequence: TGCGCCAGCAGCTTGGCTACCAAAGCGGGAGGGACCTACGAGCAGTACTTC. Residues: CASSLATKAGGTYEQYF.

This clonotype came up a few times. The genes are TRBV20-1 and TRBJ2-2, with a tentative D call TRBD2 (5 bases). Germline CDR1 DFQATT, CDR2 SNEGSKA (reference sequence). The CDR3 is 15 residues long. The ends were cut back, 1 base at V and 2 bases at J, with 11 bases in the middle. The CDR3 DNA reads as TGCAGTGCTAGAGCCCGGCCTAGCAACACCGGGGAGCTGTTTTTT. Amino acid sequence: CSARARPSNTGELFF.

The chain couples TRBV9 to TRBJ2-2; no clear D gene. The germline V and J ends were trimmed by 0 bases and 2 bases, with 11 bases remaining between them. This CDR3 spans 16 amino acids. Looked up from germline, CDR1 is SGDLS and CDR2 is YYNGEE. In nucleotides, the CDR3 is TGTGCCAGCAGCGTAGAGGCTCCCCCAAACACCGGGGAGCTGTTTTTT. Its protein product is CASSVEAPPNTGELFF.

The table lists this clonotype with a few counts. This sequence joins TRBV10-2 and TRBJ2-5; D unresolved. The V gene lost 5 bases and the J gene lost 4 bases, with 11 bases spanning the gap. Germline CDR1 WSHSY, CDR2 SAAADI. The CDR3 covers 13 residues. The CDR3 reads CASSIKESETQYF. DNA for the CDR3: TGCGCCAGCAGTATAAAGGAATCAGAGACCCAGTACTTC.

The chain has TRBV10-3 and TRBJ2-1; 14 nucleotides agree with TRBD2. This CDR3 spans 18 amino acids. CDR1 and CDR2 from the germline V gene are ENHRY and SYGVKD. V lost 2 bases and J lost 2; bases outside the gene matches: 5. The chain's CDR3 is CAISEGGLAGVPYNEQFF. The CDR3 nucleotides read TGTGCCATCAGTGAGGGGGGACTAGCGGGAGTCCCCTACAATGAGCAGTTCTTC.

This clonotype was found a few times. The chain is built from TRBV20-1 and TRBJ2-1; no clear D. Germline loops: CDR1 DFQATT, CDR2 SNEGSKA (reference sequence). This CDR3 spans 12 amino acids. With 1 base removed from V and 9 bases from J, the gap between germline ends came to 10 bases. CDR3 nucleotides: TGCAGTGCTAGAGTCTGGAGTCCTGAGCAGTTCTTC. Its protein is CSARVWSPEQFF.

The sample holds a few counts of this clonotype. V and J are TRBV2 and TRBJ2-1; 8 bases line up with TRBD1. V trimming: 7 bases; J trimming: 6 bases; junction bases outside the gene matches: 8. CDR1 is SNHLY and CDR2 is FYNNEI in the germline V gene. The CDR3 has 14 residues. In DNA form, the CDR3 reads TGTGCCAGCAACAGGGGGTGGGAGATCAATGAGCAGTTCTTC. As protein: CASNRGWEINEQFF.

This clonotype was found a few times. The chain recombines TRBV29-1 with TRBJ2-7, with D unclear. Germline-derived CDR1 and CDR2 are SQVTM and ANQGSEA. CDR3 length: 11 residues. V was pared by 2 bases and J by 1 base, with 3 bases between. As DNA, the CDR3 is TGCAGCGTTGAAACATCCTACGAGCAGTACTTC. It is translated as CSVETSYEQYF.

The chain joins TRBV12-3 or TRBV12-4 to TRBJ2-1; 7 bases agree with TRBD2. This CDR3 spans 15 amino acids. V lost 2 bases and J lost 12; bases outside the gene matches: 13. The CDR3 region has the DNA TGTGCCAGCAGTTTATTTGCGGGAGCAGCTGGGGGGCAGTTCTTC. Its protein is CASSLFAGAAGGQFF.

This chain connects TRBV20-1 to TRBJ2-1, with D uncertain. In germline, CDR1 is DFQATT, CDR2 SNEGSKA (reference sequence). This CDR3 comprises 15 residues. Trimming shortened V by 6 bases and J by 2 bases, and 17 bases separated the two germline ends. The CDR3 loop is CSAIPLTPAYNEQFF. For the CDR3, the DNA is TGCAGTGCCATCCCCCTAACTCCCGCCTACAATGAGCAGTTCTTC.

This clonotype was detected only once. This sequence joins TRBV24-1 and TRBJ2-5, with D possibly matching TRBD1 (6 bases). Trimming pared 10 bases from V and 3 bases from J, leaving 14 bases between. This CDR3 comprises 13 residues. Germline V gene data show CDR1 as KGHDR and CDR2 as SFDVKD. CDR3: CATLQNREETQYF. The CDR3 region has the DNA TGTGCCACTCTACAAAACAGGGAAGAGACCCAGTACTTC.

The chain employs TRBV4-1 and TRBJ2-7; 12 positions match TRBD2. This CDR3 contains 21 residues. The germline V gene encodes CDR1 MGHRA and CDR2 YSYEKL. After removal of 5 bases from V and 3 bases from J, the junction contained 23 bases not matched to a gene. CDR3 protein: CASSENCCRTSGIITHYEQYF. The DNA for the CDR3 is TGCGCCAGCAGCGAAAATTGTTGTCGGACTAGCGGGATAATTACTCACTACGAGCAGTACTTC.

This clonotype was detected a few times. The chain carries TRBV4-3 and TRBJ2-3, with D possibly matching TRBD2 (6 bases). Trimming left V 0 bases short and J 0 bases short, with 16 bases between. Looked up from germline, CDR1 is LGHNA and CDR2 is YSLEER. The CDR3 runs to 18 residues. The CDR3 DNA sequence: TGCGCCAGCAGCCAAGACCCCGTTAGCGGCCCTAGCACAGATACGCAGTATTTT. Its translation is CASSQDPVSGPSTDTQYF.

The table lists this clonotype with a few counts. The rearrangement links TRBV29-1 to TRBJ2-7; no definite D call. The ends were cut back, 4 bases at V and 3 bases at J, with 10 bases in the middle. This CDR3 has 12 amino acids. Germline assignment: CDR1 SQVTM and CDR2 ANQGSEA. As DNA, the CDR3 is TGCAGCGTTGGCAGTGTAGGCTACGAGCAGTACTTC. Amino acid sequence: CSVGSVGYEQYF.

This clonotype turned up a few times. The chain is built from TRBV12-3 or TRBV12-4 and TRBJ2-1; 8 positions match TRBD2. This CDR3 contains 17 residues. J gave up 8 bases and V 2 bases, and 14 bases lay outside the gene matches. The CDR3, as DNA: TGTGCCAGCAGTTTACATTCCGGACTAGCCCCTCGCTATGAGCAGTTCTTC. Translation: CASSLHSGLAPRYEQFF.

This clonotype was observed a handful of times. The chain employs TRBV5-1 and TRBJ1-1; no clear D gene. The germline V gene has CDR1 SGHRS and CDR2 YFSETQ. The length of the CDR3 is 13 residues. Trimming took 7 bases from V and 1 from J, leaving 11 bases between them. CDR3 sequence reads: CASQRSSNTEAFF. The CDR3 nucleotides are TGCGCCAGCCAAAGATCATCGAACACTGAAGCTTTCTTT.

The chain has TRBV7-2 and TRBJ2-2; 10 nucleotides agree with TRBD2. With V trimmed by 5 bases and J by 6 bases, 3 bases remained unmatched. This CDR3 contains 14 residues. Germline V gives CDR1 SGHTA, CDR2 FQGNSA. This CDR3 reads CASSRGTSAGELFF. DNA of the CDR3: TGTGCCAGCAGCCGCGGGACTAGCGCCGGGGAGCTGTTTTTT.

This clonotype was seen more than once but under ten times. The CDR3 reads CASSTGLAGGGETQYF. CDR3 DNA sequence: TGCGCCAGCAGCACCGGACTAGCGGGAGGCGGAGAGACCCAGTACTTC. The V gene is TRBV5-1, the J gene TRBJ2-5, with TRBD2 identical over 14 bases. CDR1 is SGHRS and CDR2 is YFSETQ in the germline V gene. Unmatched junction bases numbered 6, after V lost 4 bases and J lost 4 bases. CDR3 length: 16 amino acids.

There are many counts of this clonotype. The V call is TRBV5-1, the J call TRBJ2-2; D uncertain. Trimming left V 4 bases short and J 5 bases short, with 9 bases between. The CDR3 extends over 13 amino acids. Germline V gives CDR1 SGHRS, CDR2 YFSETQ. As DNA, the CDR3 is TGCGCCAGCAGCCTGGCCGCGACCGGGGAGCTGTTTTTT. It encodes CASSLAATGELFF. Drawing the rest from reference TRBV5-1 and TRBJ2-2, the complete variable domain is KAGVTQTPRYLIKTRGQQVTLSCSPISGHRSVSWYQQTPGQGLQFLFEYFSETQRNKGNFPGRFSGRQFSNSRSEMNVSTLELGDSALYLCASSLAATGELFFGEGSRLTVL.

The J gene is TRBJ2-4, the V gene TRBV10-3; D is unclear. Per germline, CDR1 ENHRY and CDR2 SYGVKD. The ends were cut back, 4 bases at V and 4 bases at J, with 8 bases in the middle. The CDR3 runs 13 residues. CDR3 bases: TGTGCCATCAGTGTGGGCAGTAAAAACATTCAGTACTTC. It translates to CAISVGSKNIQYF.